This TCR beta chain is from a study of cytotoxic CD8 clonotypes in ibrutinib-treated CLL. Study as a whole: Researchers reported over 9 relapsed/refractory and 15 treatment-naive patients, 17 of them IGHV unmutated. Recorded responses included about 25 partial and 2 complete; following median roughly 74 months, approximately 14 stayed remitted and about 12 progressed. Response samples were taken after a median around 11 months of treatment, range 6 to 36.

CDR3 size: 16 residues. As input for TCR beta libraries, about 2.2 micrograms of genomic DNA came from cryopreserved PBMCs. Data came from immunoSEQ multiplex PCR; TCRdb stores just in-frame clones and leaves some out. The table lists over 200,000 clones, just under 80% of them singletons. Sequenced here: PBMCs, sampled after 12 months of ibrutinib treatment. The chain recombines TRBV21-1 with TRBJ1-5. TRBV21-1 is a recognized pseudogene. This receptor was identified in a human donor with chronic lymphocytic leukemia. CDR3 residues: CASSRDRTDSNQPQHF. The CDR3 DNA sequence: TGTGCCAGCAGCAGGGATCGGACGGATAGCAATCAGCCCCAGCATTTT.